Only a few counts were recorded for the clone carrying this T cell receptor beta chain. Its antigen is undetermined. TCRdb independently ran MiXCR on the RACE reads; one entry per CDR3 protein. The sample carries about 84,000 distinct CDR3 sequences, about 10% recorded once. As for time point: patch test 3, about 24 weeks after DPC sensitization. Noted treatment: therapeutic diphenylcyclopropenone sensitization with weekly scalp DPC. The data were taken from a study of human T cells and chemical hapten exposure. Study at large: The sensitizing agent was 2% DPC, placed on about 2 cm by about 2 cm of upper inner arm skin. Regarding the study as a whole: Alopecia affecting every donor means their immune response may not match healthy people's.

The germline gives CDR1 SQVTM, CDR2 ANQGSEA. CDR3 length equals 12 residues. This chain joins TRBV29-1 and TRBJ2-7; 8 bases are a match to TRBD1. The clonotype was recovered from a woman between 50 and 59 years old with alopecia areata. Some clones in this sample may be carry-over from other donors' samples. The sample consisted of whole blood, taken in connection with sensitization to the hapten diphenylcyclopropenone (DPC). The CDR3: CRAKQGGHEQYF. The CDR3 DNA reads as TGCAGGGCTAAACAGGGGGGCCACGAGCAGTACTTC.